This T cell receptor beta chain derives from a study of blood T cell repertoires in COVID-19. At the level of the study: Nucleic acid was either cDNA or gDNA, and it came from T cells, B-cell-depleted T cells, or PBMCs.

Profiling relied on immunoSEQ multiplex PCR, and the TCRdb table lists in-frame clones only, not all of them. The repertoire holds some 170,000 clones, with approximately 80% as singletons. Trimming pared 7 bases from V and 2 bases from J, leaving 8 bases between. The CDR3 sequence is 12 residues long. Germline V lookup: CDR1 SGHAT, CDR2 FQNNGV. Clinical history as reported by participants underpinned cohort assignment. This clonotype was sampled from a man in his forties who had recovered from COVID-19. Specimen: PBMCs or T cells enriched from blood (not recorded which). The rearrangement joins TRBV11-2 to TRBJ1-1; D gene ambiguous. DNA for the CDR3: TGTGCCAGCACCCCCTCTAACACTGAAGCTTTCTTT. Residues: CASTPSNTEAFF.